This T cell receptor (beta chain) comes out of a study of cytomegalovirus exposure and HLA in healthy donors. Study-wide background: Earlier results showed approximately 110 million unique TCR beta sequences derived from approximately 170 million T cells.

The PCR was carried out with 60 Vbeta primers and 13 Jbeta primers. The method was immunoSEQ multiplex PCR; TCRdb's version includes in-frame clones alone and lacks a portion of them. The table includes 150,000 to 200,000 clones, roughly 68% detected once. Germline values: CDR1 SGHRS, CDR2 YFSETQ. CDR3 length: 16 residues. J lost 8 bases, V lost 4 bases, and 6 bases had no gene match. The sequencing sample was made of PBMCs. The clonotype was recovered from a man aged 25-45 years in good health and CMV-seropositive. This rearrangement joins TRBV5-1 to TRBJ2-1, with 16 bases aligning to TRBD2. CDR3 sequence: CASSQGLAGGRYEQFF. The CDR3 DNA follows: TGCGCCAGCAGCCAGGGACTAGCGGGAGGGCGCTATGAGCAGTTCTTC.